These 15 T cell receptor beta chains originate from one sample sequenced in a study of control samples from healthy donors and cancer patients. Only in-frame clones appear in the TCRdb table, and some are missing; sequencing was by immunoSEQ multiplex PCR. This sample has 95,000 to 130,000 clones, with nearly 95% found just once. Sequenced: blood. Receptor source: a young man in good health.

The CDR3 DNA is TGTGCCAGCAAAAGCTCTGGAAACACCATATATTTT. Amino acid sequence: CASKSSGNTIYF. The chain uses TRBV2 and TRBJ1-3; unclear D gene. This CDR3 spans 12 amino acids. V was shortened by 7 bases and J by 0 bases, with 4 bases between the two germline ends. The V gene's germline CDR1 is SNHLY and CDR2 FYNNEI.

This chain connects TRBV19 to TRBJ1-3; D remains ambiguous. The CDR3 has 15 residues. Germline CDR1 is LNHDA and CDR2 is SQIVND (reference sequence). Trimming took 7 bases from V and 0 from J, leaving 13 bases between them. The CDR3: CASTQDGNSGNTIYF. The CDR3 DNA reads TGTGCCAGTACCCAAGACGGCAACTCTGGAAACACCATATATTTT.

The chain links TRBV30 to TRBJ1-3; 9 bases map to TRBD1. Per germline, CDR1 GTSNPN and CDR2 SVGIG (reference sequence). The junction had 3 bases not matched to a gene; V was cut back by 7 bases and J by 2 bases. This CDR3 has 13 residues. The CDR3 nucleotides read TGTGCCTCCAGACAGGGGGCTGGAAACACCATATATTTT. As protein: CASRQGAGNTIYF.

The rearrangement links TRBV6-4 to TRBJ2-1; TRBD2 agrees at 9 bases. The V segment lost 2 bases and the J segment 8 bases; nucleotides outside the gene matches: 10. Germline lookup yields CDR1 MRHNA and CDR2 SNTAGT. CDR3 length: 16 amino acids. The CDR3 is CASSDKPRGGHDEQFF. DNA of the CDR3: TGTGCCAGCAGTGACAAACCGCGGGGGGGCCACGATGAGCAGTTCTTC.

This sequence joins TRBV6-5 and TRBJ2-1; 7 bases are shared with TRBD1. The CDR3 totals 14 residues. Trimming cost V 11 bases and J 5 bases; bases outside gene matches: 12. Germline V lookup: CDR1 MNHEY, CDR2 SVGAGI. The CDR3 DNA is TGTGCCGGGGCTCCGACAGGGAACCACAATGAGCAGTTCTTC. Translation: CAGAPTGNHNEQFF.

V gene TRBV27 combines with J gene TRBJ1-1; D not certain. The germline V gene has CDR1 MNHEY and CDR2 SMNVEV (reference sequence). The length of the CDR3 is 13 residues. V was clipped by 1 base and J by 10 bases, with 13 bases between them. The CDR3 DNA is TGTGCCAGCAGTTTATTAACGGGTGAGGGAGCTTTCTTT. Translation gives CASSLLTGEGAFF.

The gene calls are TRBV6-5 and TRBJ1-3; D is perhaps TRBD1 (5 bases). Germline CDR1 reads MNHEY; CDR2 reads SVGAGI. This CDR3 is 15 amino acids long. V was pared by 2 bases and J by 0 bases, with 8 bases between. Here the CDR3 DNA reads TGTGCCAGCAGTTACCGGGGCCTCTCTGGAAACACCATATATTTT. Residues: CASSYRGLSGNTIYF.

This clone was observed a single time. The chain recombines TRBV30 with TRBJ1-2; 11 bases map to TRBD1. V shed 4 bases and J 8 bases; nucleotides not matched to a gene: 3. The V gene's germline CDR1 is GTSNPN and CDR2 SVGIG (reference sequence). The length of the CDR3 is 12 residues. The CDR3 reads CAWMDRGLGYTF. The CDR3 nucleotides are TGTGCCTGGATGGACAGGGGGCTCGGCTACACCTTC.

The chain recombines TRBV24-1 with TRBJ2-2, with 10 bases identical to TRBD1. J gave up 2 bases and V 6 bases, and 8 bases lay outside the gene matches. This CDR3 contains 17 residues. CDR1 KGHDR and CDR2 SFDVKD come from the germline V gene. Here the CDR3 DNA reads TGTGCCACCAGTCGGGACAGGGGAACCCGCAACACCGGGGAGCTGTTTTTT. Its protein is CATSRDRGTRNTGELFF.

The rearrangement links TRBV19 to TRBJ1-2; TRBD1 aligns across 11 bases. This CDR3 is 15 amino acids long. Germline assignment: CDR1 LNHDA and CDR2 SQIVND (reference sequence). V lost 4 bases to trimming and J lost 7 bases; unmatched junction nucleotides: 8. The CDR3 DNA reads TGTGCCAGTAGTAGGACAGGGGGCTCTGTGCGTGGCTACACCTTC. Its protein product is CASSRTGGSVRGYTF. Full variable domain (remainder filled in from reference TRBV19 and TRBJ1-2): DGGITQSPKYLFRKEGQNVTLSCEQNLNHDAMYWYRQDPGQGLRLIYYSQIVNDFQKGDIAEGYSVSREKKESFPLTVTSAQKNPTAFYLCASSRTGGSVRGYTFGSGTRLTVV.

V and J are TRBV5-1 and TRBJ1-6; 7 bases align to TRBD1. Unmatched junction bases numbered 10, after V lost 0 bases and J lost 10 bases. Germline V gives CDR1 SGHRS, CDR2 YFSETQ. The CDR3 extends over 16 amino acids. The DNA for the CDR3 is TGCGCCAGCAGCTTGGAGCCAGGGGGACAGATATCACCCCTCCACTTT. Residues: CASSLEPGGQISPLHF.

V and J are TRBV20-1 and TRBJ1-2; D is possibly TRBD1 (5 bases). The CDR3 length is 11 residues. The germline V gene encodes CDR1 DFQATT and CDR2 SNEGSKA (reference sequence). V was cut by 5 bases and J by 10 bases, with 14 bases left in between. The CDR3 nucleotides are TGCAGTGCTGGCCCGGGGCGGGACTACACCTTC. Its translation: CSAGPGRDYTF.

The CDR3 loop reads CASSMKGAGQNYEQYF. CDR3 bases: TGTGCCAGTAGTATGAAGGGTGCGGGACAGAACTACGAGCAGTACTTC. The gene calls are TRBV19 and TRBJ2-7, with a tentative D call TRBD1 (7 bases). This CDR3 is 16 amino acids long. Between the trimmed V and J ends, which lost 3 bases and 3 bases, there was a span of 18 bases. Germline V gives CDR1 LNHDA, CDR2 SQIVND (reference sequence).

The chain is built from TRBV4-2 and TRBJ2-1; TRBD2 matches at 10 bases. V gave up 4 bases and J gave up 4 bases; unmatched junction bases: 10. CDR1 and CDR2 from the germline V gene are LGHNA and YNFKEQ. The CDR3 runs 17 residues. The CDR3 region is CASSPDGLAGEYNEQFF. In nucleotides, the CDR3 is TGTGCCAGCAGCCCAGACGGTCTAGCGGGGGAATACAATGAGCAGTTCTTC.

This rearrangement joins TRBV9 to TRBJ2-1, with D perhaps TRBD2 (6 bases). The V gene's germline CDR1 is SGDLS and CDR2 YYNGEE. This CDR3 has 15 amino acids. Trimming took off 0 bases at V and 4 bases at J, with 11 bases between the two ends. The CDR3 DNA sequence: TGTGCCAGCAGCGTAGCGGGGGAACAATACAATGAGCAGTTCTTC. Protein product: CASSVAGEQYNEQFF.